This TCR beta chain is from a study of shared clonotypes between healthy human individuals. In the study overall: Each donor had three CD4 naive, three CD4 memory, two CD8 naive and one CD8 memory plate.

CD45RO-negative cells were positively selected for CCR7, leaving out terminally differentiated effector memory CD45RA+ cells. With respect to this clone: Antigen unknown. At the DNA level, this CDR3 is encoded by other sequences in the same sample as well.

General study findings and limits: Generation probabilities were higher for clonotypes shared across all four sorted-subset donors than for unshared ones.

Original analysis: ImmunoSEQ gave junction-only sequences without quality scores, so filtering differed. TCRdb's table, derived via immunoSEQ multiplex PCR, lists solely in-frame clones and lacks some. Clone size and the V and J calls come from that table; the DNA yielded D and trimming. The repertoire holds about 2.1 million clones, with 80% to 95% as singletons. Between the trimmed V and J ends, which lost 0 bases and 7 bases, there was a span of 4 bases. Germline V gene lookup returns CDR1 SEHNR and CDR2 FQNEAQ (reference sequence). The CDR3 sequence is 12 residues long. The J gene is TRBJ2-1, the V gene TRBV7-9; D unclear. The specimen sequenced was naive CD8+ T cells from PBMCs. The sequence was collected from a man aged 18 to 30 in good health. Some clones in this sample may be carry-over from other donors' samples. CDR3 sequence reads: CASSLAPNEQFF. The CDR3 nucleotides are TGTGCCAGCAGCTTAGCCCCTAATGAGCAGTTCTTC.